This TCR beta chain was recovered during a study of T cells in Graves' hyperthyroidism and ophthalmopathy (dated by TCRdb to between 2018 and 2020). With regard to the full study: Peripheral blood was collected at initial diagnosis, before any treatment. According to the paper, TCR Vbeta CDR3 sequencing was carried out on over 130 peripheral blood samples, which came from under 50 ophthalmopathy, around 74 hyperthyroidism and roughly 17 progressor patients. An independent validation cohort of some 18 hyperthyroidism patients and 17 patients who later progressed to ophthalmopathy tested prospective prediction of ophthalmopathy. In several Graves' hyperthyroidism patients, the study also compared T-cell repertoires from thyroid tissue with T-cell repertoires from blood. After sampling, hyperthyroidism patients received methimazole starting at 30 mg daily, and ophthalmopathy patients received high-dose intravenous methylprednisolone. TCR V-J signatures able to tell the groups apart were searched for in a discovery cohort of 90 to 100 patients, of whom under 45 had Graves' ophthalmopathy and roughly 58 had stable Graves' hyperthyroidism. The 75 to 100 discovery patients were randomly divided into training and test sets at a 7:3 ratio.

CDR1 and CDR2 (SGHTA, FQGNSA) derive from the germline V gene. The CDR3 runs 16 residues from the cysteine to the phenylalanine. Here the CDR3 DNA is all that survives: 48 bases in frame from base 1. V loses 1 base of germline sequence and J loses 0 bases, and the interval between the two ends is 9 bases. Here is what the overall study found, with its caveats: During validation, the model predicted progression to ophthalmopathy a median of around 7 months ahead of onset, with approximately 70% sensitivity and around 72% specificity. Most expanded thyroid clonotypes (frequency above 0.001) were also detected in blood, suggesting blood repertoires may reflect thyroid immune responses. Sample size was not statistically predetermined, and investigators were not blinded to group allocation. A 13 V-J signature model separated ophthalmopathy from stable hyperthyroidism, with around 91% sensitivity and 81.08% specificity in cross-validation and 80%/75% in testing.

This clonotype was counted many times. Its antigen has not been determined. No base qualities exist here, and no much larger clone lies one base off it. Amplification of TCR beta CDR3 regions was carried out from RNA transcripts. The first round of RT-PCR for the TCR CDR3 was performed with the HTBI primer set and the Qiagen OneStep RT-PCR kit. Libraries were constructed in a second round of multiplex PCR, after which size selection and purification were carried out. Libraries were sequenced paired-end with 100 bp reads on an Illumina HiSeq2000. The published analysis was carried out like this. Raw data were processed with SOAPnuke, discarding reads with adapters, uncalled bases, mean Phred below 15, or no exact constant-primer or identifier match. COPE v1.2.5 was used to merge the high-quality paired reads, and each unique nucleotide sequence was defined as a clonotype. MiTCR v1.1 was used to align the clonotypes against IMGT TRBV, TRBD and TRBJ reference segments. Analysis was restricted to V-J combinations with a frequency above 0.0001, which covered 99.2% of repertoires. A TCS score was defined as the ratio between F50 (clonal expansion) and ExV (chaos), using BLOSUM62-based TCRdist between CDR3 peptides within each V-J. Welch's t-statistics and random forest reduced 514 V-J features to 10 to 15, which were used in a naive Bayes classifier (R e1071). TCRdb handled the public reads itself, with Q25 trimming in fastp and clone calling in MiXCR, and kept productive beta chains. Duplicate CDR3 protein sequences are folded into a single record with the most common DNA and genes. TCRdb, not the authors, supplied the V and J calls. In all, the sample holds some 600,000 distinct CDR3 sequences, and approximately 15% of those were seen once. The top ten clones comprise roughly 6.2% of the sample.

Hyperthyroidism patients were newly diagnosed, had a disease duration of under 2 months, and were aged 18 to 65 years. The study excluded patients with uncontrolled infections, other autoimmune diseases, pregnancy or lactation. Diagnoses relied on clinical symptoms, serum thyroxine and TRAb, thyroid ultrasound and orbital computed tomography. Blood from progressor patients was collected at the time of first diagnosis with hyperthyroidism, before any ophthalmopathy symptoms had appeared. PBMCs were separated from approximately 9.9 ml of fresh peripheral blood using Ficoll-Paque density gradient centrifugation. Progressor patients were first diagnosed with Graves' hyperthyroidism and then developed ophthalmopathy during follow-up. Total RNA was extracted with Trizol reagent, and quality was checked on an Agilent 2100 Bioanalyzer.

Sequencing input: blood. The chain is assembled from TRBV7-2 and TRBJ2-2; perhaps TRBD2 is the D gene, with 6 bases matching. The TCR comes from a woman younger than 45 with Graves' hyperthyroidism that later progressed to Graves' ophthalmopathy. The CDR3 is CASSLVEGANTGELFF. The base sequence is TGTGCCAGCAGCTTAGTGGAGGGCGCGAACACCGGGGAGCTGTTTTTT.